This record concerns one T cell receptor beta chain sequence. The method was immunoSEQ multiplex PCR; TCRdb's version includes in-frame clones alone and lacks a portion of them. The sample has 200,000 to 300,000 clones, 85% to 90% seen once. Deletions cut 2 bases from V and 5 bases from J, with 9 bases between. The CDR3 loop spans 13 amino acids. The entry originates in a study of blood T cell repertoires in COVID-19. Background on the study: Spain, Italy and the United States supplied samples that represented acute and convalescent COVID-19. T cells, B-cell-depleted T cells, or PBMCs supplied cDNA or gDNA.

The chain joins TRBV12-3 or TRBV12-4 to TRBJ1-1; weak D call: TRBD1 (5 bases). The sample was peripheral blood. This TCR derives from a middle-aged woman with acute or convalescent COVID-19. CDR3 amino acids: CASSLMGRTEAFF. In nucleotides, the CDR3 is TGTGCCAGCAGTTTAATGGGGCGAACTGAAGCTTTCTTT.